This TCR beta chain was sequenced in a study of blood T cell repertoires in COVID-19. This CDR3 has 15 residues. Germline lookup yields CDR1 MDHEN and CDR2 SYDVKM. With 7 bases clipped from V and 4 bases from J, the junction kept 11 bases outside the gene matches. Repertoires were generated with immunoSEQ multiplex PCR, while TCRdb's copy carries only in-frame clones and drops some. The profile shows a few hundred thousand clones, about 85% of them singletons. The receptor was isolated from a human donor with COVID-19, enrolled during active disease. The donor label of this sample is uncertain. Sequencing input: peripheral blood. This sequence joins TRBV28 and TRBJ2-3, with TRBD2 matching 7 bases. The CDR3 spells CASIYSGTGADTQYF. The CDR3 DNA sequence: TGTGCCAGCATATACAGCGGGACCGGTGCAGATACGCAGTATTTT. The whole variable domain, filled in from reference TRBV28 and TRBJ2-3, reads DVKVTQSSRYLVKRTGEKVFLECVQDMDHENMFWYRQDPGLGLRLIYFSYDVKMKEKGDIPEGYSVSREKKERFSLILESASTNQTSMYLCASIYSGTGADTQYFGPGTRLTVL.